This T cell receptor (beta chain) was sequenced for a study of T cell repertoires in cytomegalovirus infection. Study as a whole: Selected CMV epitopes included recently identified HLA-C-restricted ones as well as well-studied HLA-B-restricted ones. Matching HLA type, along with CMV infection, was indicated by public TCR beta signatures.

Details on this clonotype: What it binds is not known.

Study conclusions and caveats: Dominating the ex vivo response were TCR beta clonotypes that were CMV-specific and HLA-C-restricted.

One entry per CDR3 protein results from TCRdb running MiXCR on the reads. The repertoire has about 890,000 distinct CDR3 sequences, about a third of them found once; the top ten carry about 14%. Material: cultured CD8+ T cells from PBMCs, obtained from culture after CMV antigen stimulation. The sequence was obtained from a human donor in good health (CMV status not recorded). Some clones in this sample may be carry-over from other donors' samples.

DNA of the CDR3: TGTGCCACCAGCAACTCCTACGAGCAGTACTTC. This encodes CATSNSYEQYF. The rearrangement uses TRBV15 and TRBJ2-7; D ambiguous. The CDR3 contains 11 residues. Germline CDR1 is LNHNV and CDR2 is YYDKDF (reference sequence). The germline V and J ends were trimmed by 4 bases and 0 bases, with 1 base remaining between them.